These 15 T cell receptor beta chains were sequenced from one sample in a study of neurological immune-mediated disorders. The time point was: longitudinal time-point 1 (baseline). Using its own MiXCR run on the 5' RACE reads, TCRdb lists one record per CDR3 protein. Among over 55,000 distinct CDR3 sequences listed, around 10% were seen once. Sequencing was done on a sample of PBMCs. Receptors were obtained from a male donor with HTLV-1-associated myelopathy (HAM/TSP).

In its sample, this clonotype was seen many times. The chain has TRBV4-3 and TRBJ1-5; D not certain. Per the germline V gene, CDR1 is LGHNA and CDR2 is YSLEER. Trimming removed 5 bases at V and 4 bases at J, with 12 bases between. CDR3 length: 14 residues. CDR3 nucleotides: TGCGCCAGCAGCGCCGGACTATCAAATCAGCCCCAGCATTTT. This encodes CASSAGLSNQPQHF.

V is TRBV7-9 and J is TRBJ1-6; TRBD1 matches 8 bases. The V gene end was trimmed by 4 bases and the J gene end by 8 bases; junction bases not matched to a gene: 19. The CDR3 contains 19 residues. Looked up from germline, CDR1 is SEHNR and CDR2 is FQNEAQ (reference sequence). The CDR3 coding sequence is TGTGCCAGCAGCTCCATATCTGGGACAGGCCCGGGGTTACATTCACCCCTCCACTTT. Residues: CASSSISGTGPGLHSPLHF. Full variable domain (remainder filled in from reference TRBV7-9 and TRBJ1-6): DTGVSQNPRHKITKRGQNVTFRCDPISEHNRLYWYRQTLGQGPEFLTYFQNEAQLEKSRLLSDRFSAERPKGSFSTLEIQRTEQGDSAMYLCASSSISGTGPGLHSPLHFGNGTRLTVT.

The sample holds many counts of this clonotype. The chain links TRBV6-6 to TRBJ1-5; D is unclear. Trimming removed 4 bases at V and 0 bases at J, with 4 bases between. This CDR3 spans 13 amino acids. Germline CDR1 MNHNY, CDR2 SVGAGI (reference sequence). The CDR3 protein is CASSSSSNQPQHF. CDR3 DNA: TGTGCCAGCAGTTCTAGTAGCAATCAGCCCCAGCATTTT.

With regard to this clonotype: A much larger clone sits a single nucleotide away, making a read error possible. The chain recombines TRBV6-6 with TRBJ2-7; 7 nucleotides align to TRBD1. This CDR3 region has 14 residues. Germline lookup yields CDR1 MNHNY and CDR2 SVGAGI (reference sequence). The CDR3 region has the DNA TGTGTCAGCAGTTACCCCGACAGGGTCTACGAGCAGTACTTC. Translated, it gives CVSSYPDRVYEQYF.

This clonotype was seen ten or more times. The chain recombines TRBV28 with TRBJ1-3; no clear D. This CDR3 region has 12 residues. CDR1 MDHEN and CDR2 SYDVKM come from the germline V gene. V was cut by 3 bases and J by 3 bases, with 3 bases left in between. The CDR3 is CASSFFGNTIYF. The CDR3, as DNA: TGTGCCAGCAGTTTTTTTGGAAACACCATATATTTT.

The genes are TRBV28 and TRBJ1-1; 9 positions agree with TRBD1. V gave up 10 bases and J gave up 3 bases; unmatched junction bases: 12. Germline V gene lookup returns CDR1 MDHEN and CDR2 SYDVKM. The CDR3 spans 15 residues. CDR3 protein: CATLETTGGYTEAFF. In DNA form, the CDR3 reads TGTGCCACCTTAGAGACGACAGGGGGATACACTGAAGCTTTCTTT.

This clonotype was observed many times. The rearrangement joins TRBV6-6 to TRBJ2-3; 8 nucleotides align to TRBD2. The trim removed 2 bases at V and 2 bases at J, leaving 9 bases unmatched. This CDR3 has 17 residues. The V gene's germline CDR1 is MNHNY and CDR2 SVGAGI (reference sequence). The CDR3 bases are TGTGCCAGCAGTTACGGGACGGGGGGGCGTAACACAGATACGCAGTATTTT. It encodes CASSYGTGGRNTDTQYF.

Many counts were recorded for this clonotype. The V call is TRBV20-1, the J call TRBJ2-5; TRBD1 aligns across 7 bases. This CDR3 has 12 amino acids. Trimming at V came to 7 bases and at J to 2 bases, leaving 4 bases not matched to a gene. Germline V CDR1 and CDR2: DFQATT, SNEGSKA (reference sequence). This CDR3 is CSVWTGQETQYF. For the CDR3, the DNA is TGCAGTGTATGGACAGGTCAAGAGACCCAGTACTTC.

This clonotype appeared a few times. V is TRBV6-6 and J is TRBJ1-3; TRBD1 might be the D (5 bases). Germline lookup yields CDR1 MNHNY and CDR2 SVGAGI (reference sequence). The length of the CDR3 is 17 residues. V lost 6 bases and J lost 2, with 20 bases in between. CDR3 protein: CASREERDPIAGNTIYF. The CDR3 nucleotides read TGTGCCAGCAGAGAAGAACGGGACCCTATAGCTGGAAACACCATATATTTT.

This clonotype was observed a few times. This clone may be a read error of a much larger clone one base away. The rearrangement links TRBV20-1 to TRBJ2-7, with TRBD2 identical over 8 bases. Germline values: CDR1 DFQATT, CDR2 SNEGSKA (reference sequence). CDR3 length: 14 residues. V shed 0 bases and J 10 bases; nucleotides not matched to a gene: 11. CDR3 protein: CSARDRVGGGDQYF. Written as DNA, the CDR3 is TGCAGTGCTAGAGATCGGGTCGGGGGGGGTGATCAGTACTTC.

In this sample, this clonotype turned up many times. This chain joins TRBV12-3 or TRBV12-4 and TRBJ1-5; possible D gene TRBD1, 5 bases. The V and J ends lost 6 bases and 1 base respectively, with 7 bases between them. The CDR3 extends over 13 amino acids. CDR3 nucleotides: TGTGCCAGCAGGCAGGGAAGCAATCAGCCCCAGCATTTT. This codes for CASRQGSNQPQHF.

The table lists this clonotype with a few counts. The chain uses TRBV5-1 and TRBJ2-2, with 7 bases aligning to TRBD2. This CDR3 spans 13 amino acids. The ends lost 7 bases at V and 0 bases at J; junction bases unmatched: 0. Germline loops: CDR1 SGHRS, CDR2 YFSETQ. CDR3 nucleotides: TGCGCCAGCCGGGGGGCGAACACCGGGGAGCTGTTTTTT. This translates into CASRGANTGELFF. Complete variable domain (other parts from reference TRBV5-1 and TRBJ2-2): KAGVTQTPRYLIKTRGQQVTLSCSPISGHRSVSWYQQTPGQGLQFLFEYFSETQRNKGNFPGRFSGRQFSNSRSEMNVSTLELGDSALYLCASRGANTGELFFGEGSRLTVL.

V and J are TRBV19 and TRBJ1-2, with D perhaps TRBD1 (5 bases). Germline CDR1 reads LNHDA; CDR2 reads SQIVND (reference sequence). The germline V and J ends were trimmed by 9 bases and 3 bases, with 20 bases remaining between them. The CDR3 is 15 amino acids. The CDR3 spells CASTRVRAGDYGYTF. The DNA of the CDR3 is TGTGCCAGCACCCGAGTTCGAGCGGGGGACTATGGCTACACCTTC.

The sample holds many counts of this clonotype. This rearrangement joins TRBV6-1 to TRBJ2-7; 11 bases map to TRBD1. With 3 bases clipped from V and 6 bases from J, the junction kept 7 bases outside the gene matches. The CDR3 length is 15 residues. CDR1 is MNHNS and CDR2 is SASEGT in the germline V gene. CDR3 in DNA: TGTGCCAGCAGTGATTGGGACAGGGGGGTTGGCGAGCAGTACTTC. Residues: CASSDWDRGVGEQYF.

Ten or more counts support this clonotype. The J gene is TRBJ2-2, the V gene TRBV5-1, with 7 bases lining up with TRBD1. Trimming removed 3 bases from V and 0 bases from J; junction bases left unmatched: 2. CDR1 and CDR2 from the germline V gene are SGHRS and YFSETQ. The CDR3 has 15 amino acids. The DNA of the CDR3 is TGCGCCAGCAGCTCGGGACAGCCGAACACCGGGGAGCTGTTTTTT. Protein product: CASSSGQPNTGELFF.